This T cell receptor beta chain appears in the sequencing data of a study of cytomegalovirus exposure and HLA in healthy donors. Data came from immunoSEQ multiplex PCR; TCRdb stores just in-frame clones and leaves some out. The data hold about 140,000 clones, with 94% observed a single time. Whole-study results and caveats: Reportedly, diagnosis of cytomegalovirus status by the classifier showed high specificity and sensitivity. Rare sequences made up most TCRs, while some public TCRs were found in many donors.

Notes on this clone: As yet, its antigen is unknown.

Specimen: PBMCs. The clonotype comes from a man younger than 35 in good health and CMV-seropositive.

The CDR3 DNA follows: TGCGCCAGCAGTGGGGCGGTAACTAGCGGGAGGGCCGAGGAAGAGACCCAGTACTTC. Protein product: CASSGAVTSGRAEEETQYF. The J gene is TRBJ2-5, the V gene TRBV5-1, with 13 bases aligning to TRBD2. V lost 5 bases to trimming and J lost 3 bases; unmatched junction nucleotides: 16. CDR1 is SGHRS, CDR2 YFSETQ, per germline. The CDR3 is 19 residues long. The full variable domain, in which reference TRBV5-1 and TRBJ2-5 provide the parts outside the CDR3, is KAGVTQTPRYLIKTRGQQVTLSCSPISGHRSVSWYQQTPGQGLQFLFEYFSETQRNKGNFPGRFSGRQFSNSRSEMNVSTLELGDSALYLCASSGAVTSGRAEEETQYFGPGTRLLVL.